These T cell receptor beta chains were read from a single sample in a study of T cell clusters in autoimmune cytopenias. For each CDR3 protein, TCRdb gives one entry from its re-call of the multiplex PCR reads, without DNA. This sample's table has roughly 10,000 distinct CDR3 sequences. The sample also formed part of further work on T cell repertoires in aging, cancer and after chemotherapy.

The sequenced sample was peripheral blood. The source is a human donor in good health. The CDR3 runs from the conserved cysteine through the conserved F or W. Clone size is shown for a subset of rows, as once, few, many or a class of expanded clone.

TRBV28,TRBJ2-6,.,CASSRGGAGANVLTF
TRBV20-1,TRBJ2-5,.,CGGRAGGLETQYF
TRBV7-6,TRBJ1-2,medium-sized,CASSSGRNYGYTF
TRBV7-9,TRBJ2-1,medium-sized,CASRPPTGEGEQFF
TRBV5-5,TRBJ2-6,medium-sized,CASSHQGSGANVLTF
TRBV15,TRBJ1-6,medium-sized,CATSSGTLTGNSPLHF
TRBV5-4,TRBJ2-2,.,CASSWRLAGGGGELFF
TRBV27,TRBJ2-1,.,CASSQGGAAYNEQFF
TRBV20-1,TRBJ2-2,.,CSAKLAGGITGELFF
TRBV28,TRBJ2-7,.,CASRDKRGRNEQYF
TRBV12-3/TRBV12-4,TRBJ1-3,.,CASSPGYGNTIYF
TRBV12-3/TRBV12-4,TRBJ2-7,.,CASSFAGTSKNEQYF
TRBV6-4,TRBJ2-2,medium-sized,CASSDSVTGELFF
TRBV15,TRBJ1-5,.,CATSGGRDRGNQPQHF
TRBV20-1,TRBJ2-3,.,CSASTYRGQRGTDTQYF
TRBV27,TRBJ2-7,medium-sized,CASFTSSYEQYF
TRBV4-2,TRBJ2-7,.,CASSQLSGGAGQYF
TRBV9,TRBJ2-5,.,CASSEGHSPAETQYF
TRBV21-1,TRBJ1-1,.,CASSTNRVGGNTEAFF
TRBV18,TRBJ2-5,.,CASSPPGQQETQYF
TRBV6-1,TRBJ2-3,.,CASSEMTGNHPSTQYF
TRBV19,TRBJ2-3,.,CASSIQRGDTDTQYF
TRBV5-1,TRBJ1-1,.,CASSEGQGAGAAFF
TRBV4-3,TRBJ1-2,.,CASSQEMGQNYGYTF
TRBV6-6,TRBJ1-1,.,CASRKGGQGLAEAFF
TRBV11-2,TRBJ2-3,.,CASSFDSPPDTQYF
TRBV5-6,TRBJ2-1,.,CASSSRLQGAYNEQFF
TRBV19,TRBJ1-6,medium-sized,CASRSGAYNSPLHF
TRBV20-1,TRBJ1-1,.,CSAGWDMNTEAFF
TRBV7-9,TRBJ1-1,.,CARSLGPNTEAFF
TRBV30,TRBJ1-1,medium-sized,CAWSAGNTEAFF
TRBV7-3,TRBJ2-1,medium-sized,CASSPGQGGWNEQFF
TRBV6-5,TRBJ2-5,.,CASSVILQGTSGRKTQYF
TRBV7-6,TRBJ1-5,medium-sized,CASSLDSNQPQHF
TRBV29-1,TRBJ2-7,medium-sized,CSVEGHLPYEQYF
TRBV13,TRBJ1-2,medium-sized,CASSLGSYGYTF
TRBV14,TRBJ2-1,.,CASSQVRSSEQFF
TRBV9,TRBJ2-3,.,CASSVAGTDTQYF
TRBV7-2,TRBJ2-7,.,CASSLVAGRQGHEQYF
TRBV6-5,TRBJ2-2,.,CASSFPDFSGAPNTGELFF
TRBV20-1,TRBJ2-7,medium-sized,CSARDGHYEQYF
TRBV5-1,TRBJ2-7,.,CASSLDGSSYEQYF
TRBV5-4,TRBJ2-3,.,CASSESLGLLGDTQYF
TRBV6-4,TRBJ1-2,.,CASSSGTDSNYGYTF
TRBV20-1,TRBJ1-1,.,CSARDPPGTEAFF
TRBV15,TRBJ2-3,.,CATSSRDHSGGGDTQYF
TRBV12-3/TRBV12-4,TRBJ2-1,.,CASSFLGDEQFF
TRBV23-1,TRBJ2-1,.,CASTGGPGGANEQFF
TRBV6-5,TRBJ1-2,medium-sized,CASRPNRQSHYGYTF
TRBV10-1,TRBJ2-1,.,CASGHSLQLVGNEQFF
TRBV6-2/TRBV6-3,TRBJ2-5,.,CASSPTQRGETQYF
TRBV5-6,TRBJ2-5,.,CASSWLLAGGRETQYF
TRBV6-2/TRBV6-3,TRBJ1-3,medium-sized,CASRRSPGNTIYF
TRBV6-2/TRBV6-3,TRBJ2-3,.,CASSYSPDRVNTQYF